The rows below give T cell receptor beta chains drawn from one sample of a study of shared clonotypes between healthy human individuals. Assay: immunoSEQ multiplex PCR; the TCRdb copy retains only in-frame clones and omits some. The sample yields approximately 500,000 clones, almost 97% seen once. Source material: naive CD4+ T cells sorted from blood. All receptors derive from a woman in her twenties or thirties in good health. Each CDR3 is given with its conserved first and last residue. A D gene is named only where the DNA matches it firmly. Rows give clone size only sometimes, using once, few, many, or a class for an expanded clone.

length: 13; J: TRBJ2-7; size: -; D: -; V: TRBV29-1; DNA: TGCAGCGTTGAAGGCCGGGCGGGGACCGAGCAGTACTTC; CDR3: CSVEGRAGTEQYF
length: 18; J: TRBJ1-6; size: -; D: -; V: TRBV9; DNA: TGTGCCAGCAGCGTAGGAGGAGTATCGGTGCAGGATAATTCACCCCTCCACTTT; CDR3: CASSVGGVSVQDNSPLHF
length: 13; J: TRBJ2-7; size: -; D: -; V: TRBV5-1; DNA: TGCGCCAGCAGCTTCGGCGGGTCCAACGAGCAGTACTTC; CDR3: CASSFGGSNEQYF
length: 15; J: TRBJ2-7; size: -; D: TRBD2; V: TRBV6-5; DNA: TGTGCCAGCAGCTCCCGGACTAGCCGCTCCTACGAGCAGTACTTC; CDR3: CASSSRTSRSYEQYF
length: 12; J: TRBJ2-3; size: -; D: -; V: TRBV30; DNA: TGTGCCTGGACCGTCGGGCCAGATACGCAGTATTTT; CDR3: CAWTVGPDTQYF
length: 11; J: TRBJ2-7; size: -; D: -; V: TRBV5-6; DNA: TGTGCCAGCAGCCAACTCTACGAGCAGTACTTC; CDR3: CASSQLYEQYF
length: 12; J: TRBJ1-5; size: -; D: -; V: TRBV11-3; DNA: TGTGCCAGCAGCTTTGTGGATCAGCCCCAGCATTTT; CDR3: CASSFVDQPQHF
length: 17; J: TRBJ2-1; size: -; D: TRBD2; V: TRBV15; DNA: TGTGCCACCAGCAGAGGGCCTGCGAGCGGGAGGTTTCGTGAGCAGTTCTTC; CDR3: CATSRGPASGRFREQFF
length: 13; J: TRBJ2-7; size: -; D: TRBD1; V: TRBV7-9; DNA: TGTGCCAGCAGCCGGACAGGGGCCTACGAGCAGTACTTC; CDR3: CASSRTGAYEQYF
length: 15; J: TRBJ2-3; size: -; D: -; V: TRBV13; DNA: TGTGCCAGCAGGACTCGGCTAGGCAATTCAGATACGCAGTATTTT; CDR3: CASRTRLGNSDTQYF
length: 15; J: TRBJ2-1; size: -; D: TRBD2; V: TRBV5-1; DNA: TGCGCCAGCAGCCCAGCGGGGGACAAAGACAATGAGCAGTTCTTC; CDR3: CASSPAGDKDNEQFF
length: 15; J: TRBJ2-5; size: -; D: TRBD2; V: TRBV5-1; DNA: TGCGCCAGCAGCCCCGGGACTAGCGGACATGAGACCCAGTACTTC; CDR3: CASSPGTSGHETQYF
length: 20; J: TRBJ2-6; size: -; D: TRBD1; V: TRBV5-4; DNA: TGTGCCAGCAGCCCATGGGGACAGGGGATGGCTCTCTCTGGGGCCAACGTCCTGACTTTC; CDR3: CASSPWGQGMALSGANVLTF
length: 16; J: TRBJ1-1; size: -; D: -; V: TRBV27; DNA: TGTGCCAGCACCATACACCCGCCGACGGGAAACACTGAAGCTTTCTTT; CDR3: CASTIHPPTGNTEAFF
length: 17; J: TRBJ1-1; size: -; D: -; V: TRBV5-1; DNA: TGCGCCAGCAGGGCCGCCTCTACAGGACAGTTAAACACTGAAGCTTTCTTT; CDR3: CASRAASTGQLNTEAFF
length: 12; J: TRBJ2-7; size: -; D: -; V: TRBV18; DNA: TGTGCCAGCTCACCGGGAGGATACGAGCAGTACTTC; CDR3: CASSPGGYEQYF
length: 14; J: TRBJ1-2; size: -; D: -; V: TRBV18; DNA: TGTGCCAGCTCACCATCCTCCGACAGCTATGGCTACACCTTC; CDR3: CASSPSSDSYGYTF
length: 14; J: TRBJ1-3; size: -; D: -; V: TRBV28; DNA: TGTGCCAGCAGGAAACAGGGATCTGGAAACACCATATATTTT; CDR3: CASRKQGSGNTIYF
length: 14; J: TRBJ2-3; size: -; D: TRBD1; V: TRBV6-1; DNA: TGTGCCAGCAGTGTCCGGGACAGCTTCGATACGCAGTATTTT; CDR3: CASSVRDSFDTQYF
length: 15; J: TRBJ2-3; size: -; D: TRBD1; V: TRBV5-1; DNA: TGCGCCAGCAGGGGACAGGGGGCTTCCTCAGATACGCAGTATTTT; CDR3: CASRGQGASSDTQYF
length: 15; J: TRBJ1-2; size: -; D: -; V: TRBV6-4; DNA: TGTGCCAGCAGTGACACACCGACATACAACTATGGCTACACCTTC; CDR3: CASSDTPTYNYGYTF
length: 17; J: TRBJ2-7; size: once; D: -; V: TRBV11-2; DNA: TGTGCCAGCAGCCTACCAACAGGTCTGGAGGGGGCCTACGAGCAGTACTTC; CDR3: CASSLPTGLEGAYEQYF
length: 16; J: TRBJ2-1; size: -; D: -; V: TRBV4-1; DNA: TGCGCCAGCAGCCAAGTGGAACGGATATCCTACAATGAGCAGTTCTTC; CDR3: CASSQVERISYNEQFF
length: 15; J: TRBJ2-3; size: -; D: -; V: TRBV25-1; DNA: TGTGCCAGCAGTGCCAAAACGGGGACCACAGATACGCAGTATTTT; CDR3: CASSAKTGTTDTQYF
length: 15; J: TRBJ1-2; size: -; D: -; V: TRBV5-4; DNA: TGTGCCAGCAGCACGGAGGGACGGACCAGCTATGGCTACACCTTC; CDR3: CASSTEGRTSYGYTF
length: 16; J: TRBJ2-5; size: -; D: TRBD2; V: TRBV28; DNA: TGTGCCAGCAGAAAGGGGTCGGGAGGGCGGAGAGAGACCCAGTACTTC; CDR3: CASRKGSGGRRETQYF
length: 14; J: TRBJ2-1; size: -; D: -; V: TRBV2; DNA: TGTGCCAGCAGTGAAGACGGGGTGACCAATGAGCAGTTCTTC; CDR3: CASSEDGVTNEQFF
length: 14; J: TRBJ2-5; size: -; D: -; V: TRBV9; DNA: TGTGCCAGCAGCGTAGACTCTCCACAAGAGACCCAGTACTTC; CDR3: CASSVDSPQETQYF
length: 13; J: TRBJ2-7; size: -; D: -; V: TRBV2; DNA: TGTGCCAGCAAGTCGACAGTAGCCTACGAGCAGTACTTC; CDR3: CASKSTVAYEQYF
length: 14; J: TRBJ2-3; size: -; D: TRBD2; V: TRBV7-3; DNA: TGTGCCAGCAGTATTAGCGGGGTCACAGATACGCAGTATTTT; CDR3: CASSISGVTDTQYF
length: 14; J: TRBJ1-2; size: -; D: TRBD1; V: TRBV29-1; DNA: TGCAGCGTGCCAAAAAGACAGGGAGGCTATGGCTACACCTTC; CDR3: CSVPKRQGGYGYTF
length: 17; J: TRBJ2-1; size: -; D: TRBD1; V: TRBV14; DNA: TGTGCCAGCAGCCAAAAAATGGGGGGACAGGGAGAAGATGAGCAGTTCTTC; CDR3: CASSQKMGGQGEDEQFF
length: 15; J: TRBJ2-7; size: -; D: TRBD1; V: TRBV29-1; DNA: TGCAGCGTGGCCCCGGGACAGGGCTTCTCCTACGAGCAGTACTTC; CDR3: CSVAPGQGFSYEQYF
length: 18; J: TRBJ1-4; size: once; D: TRBD1; V: TRBV4-1; DNA: TGCGCCAGCAGCCTAGGACCGCTTCGACCGGGACAGGGAAAAAAACTGTTTTTT; CDR3: CASSLGPLRPGQGKKLFF
length: 14; J: TRBJ1-5; size: -; D: -; V: TRBV7-9; DNA: TGTGCCAGCAGCTTAGAGGCTTTGGGTCAGCCCCAGCATTTT; CDR3: CASSLEALGQPQHF
length: 15; J: TRBJ2-5; size: -; D: -; V: TRBV18; DNA: TGTGCCAGCTCACCGGCCCCACAACGCAGAGAGACCCAGTACTTC; CDR3: CASSPAPQRRETQYF
length: 14; J: TRBJ1-1; size: -; D: TRBD1; V: TRBV19; DNA: TGTGCCAGTAGCACCCGGACAGGGTTTATGGAAGCTTTCTTT; CDR3: CASSTRTGFMEAFF
length: 11; J: TRBJ2-7; size: -; D: -; V: TRBV30; DNA: TGTGCCTGGAGTGATAGGGGCGAGCAGTACTTC; CDR3: CAWSDRGEQYF
length: 15; J: TRBJ2-5; size: -; D: TRBD1; V: TRBV6-4; DNA: TGTGCCAGCAGCCCCGGACAGGGATCGACAGAGACCCAGTACTTC; CDR3: CASSPGQGSTETQYF
length: 15; J: TRBJ2-4; size: -; D: -; V: TRBV5-1; DNA: TGCGCCAGCAGCTTGGGGAAAGGGGCCAAAAACATTCAGTACTTC; CDR3: CASSLGKGAKNIQYF
length: 18; J: TRBJ1-1; size: -; D: -; V: TRBV4-1; DNA: TGCGCCAGCAGCCAAATTTGGAGTCTCAGTCTGTTAAACACTGAAGCTTTCTTT; CDR3: CASSQIWSLSLLNTEAFF
length: 16; J: TRBJ2-1; size: -; D: TRBD2; V: TRBV28; DNA: TGTGCCAGCAGTTTAAAAGCGGGAGTCGGTTGGAATGAGCAGTTCTTC; CDR3: CASSLKAGVGWNEQFF
length: 15; J: TRBJ2-1; size: -; D: -; V: TRBV7-2; DNA: TGTGCCAGCAGACGCCCAGGCTTCTCCTACAATGAGCAGTTCTTC; CDR3: CASRRPGFSYNEQFF